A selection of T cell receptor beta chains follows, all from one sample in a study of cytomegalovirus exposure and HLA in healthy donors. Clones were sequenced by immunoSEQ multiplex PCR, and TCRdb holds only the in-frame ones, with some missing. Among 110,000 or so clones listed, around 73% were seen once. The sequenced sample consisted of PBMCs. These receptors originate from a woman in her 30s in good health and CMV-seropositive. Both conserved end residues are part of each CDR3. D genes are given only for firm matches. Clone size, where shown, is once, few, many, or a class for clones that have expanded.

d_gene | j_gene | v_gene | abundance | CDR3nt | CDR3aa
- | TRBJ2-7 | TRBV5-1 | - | TGCGCCAGCAGCTTGGCGGGGGGCCTCCGCTCCTACGAGCAGTACTTC | CASSLAGGLRSYEQYF
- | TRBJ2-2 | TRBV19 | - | TGTGCCAGTAGTATGGCGGGGAATGGGGCCGGGGAGCTGTTTTTT | CASSMAGNGAGELFF
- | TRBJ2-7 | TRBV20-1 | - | TGCAGTGTGGAGGCATCCTACGAGCAGTACTTC | CSVEASYEQYF
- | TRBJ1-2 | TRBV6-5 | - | TGTGCCAGCAGTTACTGGTTCGAGACAGCTAACTATGGCTACACCTTC | CASSYWFETANYGYTF
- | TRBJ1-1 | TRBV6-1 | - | TGTGCCAGCAGCTCGGGACAAGTGAACACTGAAGCTTTCTTT | CASSSGQVNTEAFF
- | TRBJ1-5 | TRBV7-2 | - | TGTGCCAGCAGCTCCCATAAACTGGGCAATCAGCCCCAGCATTTT | CASSSHKLGNQPQHF
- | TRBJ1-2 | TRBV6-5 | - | TGTGCCAGCAGTTTAGAGGGATTCTATGGCTACACCTTC | CASSLEGFYGYTF
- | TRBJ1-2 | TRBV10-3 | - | TGTGCCATCAGTGGGGGACACCTGGGGGCCTATGGCTACACCTTC | CAISGGHLGAYGYTF
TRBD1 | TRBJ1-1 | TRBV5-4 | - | TGTGCCAGCAGCGCAGGGACAGGGTTCATGAACACTGAAGCTTTCTTT | CASSAGTGFMNTEAFF
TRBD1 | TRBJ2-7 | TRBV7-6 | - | TGTGCCAGCAGCCAAGGGGGACAGGGCTCTAGCGAGCAGTACTTC | CASSQGGQGSSEQYF
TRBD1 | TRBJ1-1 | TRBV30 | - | TGTGCCTGGAGTTTCCGGGACAGGAACACTGAAGCTTTCTTT | CAWSFRDRNTEAFF
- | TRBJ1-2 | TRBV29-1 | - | TGCAGCGTTGAGGCAGACTATGGCTACACCTTC | CSVEADYGYTF
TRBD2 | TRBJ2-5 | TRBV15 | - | TGTGCCACCAGCAGAGTTCCGCCGGGACTAGCGCAAGAGACCCAGTACTTC | CATSRVPPGLAQETQYF
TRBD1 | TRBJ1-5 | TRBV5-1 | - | TGCGCCAGCAGCCCGGGACAGAGGATCAATAGCAATCAGCCCCAGCATTTT | CASSPGQRINSNQPQHF
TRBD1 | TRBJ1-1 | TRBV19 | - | TGTGCCAGTAGTGTGGGACAGGGGTATGAACAAACTGAAGCTTTCTTT | CASSVGQGYEQTEAFF
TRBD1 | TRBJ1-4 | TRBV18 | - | TGTGCCAGCTCACCAGAGTCGGGACAGTTCTATGAAAAACTGTTTTTT | CASSPESGQFYEKLFF
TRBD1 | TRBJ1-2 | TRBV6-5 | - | TGTGCCAGCAGCCTAGGGACAGGGGGCTATGGCTACACCTTC | CASSLGTGGYGYTF
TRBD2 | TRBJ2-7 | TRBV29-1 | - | TGCAGCGTTCGTCAGGGACTAGCGTACTCCTACGAGCAGTACTTC | CSVRQGLAYSYEQYF
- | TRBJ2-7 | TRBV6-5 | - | TGTGCCAGCAGCACAGGACAGCTCAGCTCCTACGAGCAGTACTTC | CASSTGQLSSYEQYF
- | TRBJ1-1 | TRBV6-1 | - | TGTGCCAGCAGTGAAGGGTGGGCAGGGCCGAACACTGAAGCTTTCTTT | CASSEGWAGPNTEAFF
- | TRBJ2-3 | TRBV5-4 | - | TGTGCCAGCAGCCTTGGGGGGGACACAGATACGCAGTACTTT | CASSLGGDTDTQYF
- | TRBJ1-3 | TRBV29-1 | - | TGCAGCGCCTTGTTGTGGGGCGCCGAAGGAAACACCATATATTTT | CSALLWGAEGNTIYF
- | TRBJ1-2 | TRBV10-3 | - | TGTGCCATCAGTGATGGACAGACGATCTATGGCTACACCTTC | CAISDGQTIYGYTF
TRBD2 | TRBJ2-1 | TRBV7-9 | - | TGTGCCAGCAGCTTGTACCTAGCGGGAGCTGGCAATGAGCAGTTCTTC | CASSLYLAGAGNEQFF
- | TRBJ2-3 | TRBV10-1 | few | TGCGCCAGCAGTGAGGGACTTAGCACAAGCACAGATACGCAGTATTTT | CASSEGLSTSTDTQYF
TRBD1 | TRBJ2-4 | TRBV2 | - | TGTGCCAGCAGTGGCGGACAGGGGCCGTACTTC | CASSGGQGPYF
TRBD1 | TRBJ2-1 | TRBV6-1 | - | TGTGCCAGCAGTGCCGGGACAGGCATGTTCAATGAGCAGTTCTTC | CASSAGTGMFNEQFF
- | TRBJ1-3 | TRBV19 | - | TGTGCCACTACCTCGGCAGGGGGAAACACCATATATTTT | CATTSAGGNTIYF
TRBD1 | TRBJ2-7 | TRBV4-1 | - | TGCGCCAGCAGCCAAGATAAGGGGACAGGGAACTACGAGCAGTACTTC | CASSQDKGTGNYEQYF
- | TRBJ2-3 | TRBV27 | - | TGTGCCAGCAGTTTGCTAGCGACAGATACGCAGTATTTT | CASSLLATDTQYF
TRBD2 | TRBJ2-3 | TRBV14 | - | TGTGCCAGCAGCCATCCCCCGGGACTAGCGGGGGGCACAGATACGCAGTATTTT | CASSHPPGLAGGTDTQYF
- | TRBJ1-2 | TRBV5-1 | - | TGCGCCAGCAGCCCCCTCCCGCGAATCTATGGCTACACCTTC | CASSPLPRIYGYTF
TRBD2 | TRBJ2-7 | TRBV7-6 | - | TGTGCCAGCAGCTTATTTGTGGGAGGGCCTCCCTACGAGCAGTACTTC | CASSLFVGGPPYEQYF
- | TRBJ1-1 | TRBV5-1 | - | TGCGCCAGCAGCTTGGCCCAGGGTCTGAACACTGAAGCTTTCTTT | CASSLAQGLNTEAFF
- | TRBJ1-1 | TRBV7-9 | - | TGTGCCAGCAGCCTGGTGGAGGGGAAAACTGAAGCTTTCTTT | CASSLVEGKTEAFF
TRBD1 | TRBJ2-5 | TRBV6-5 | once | TGTGCCAGCAGTAGACAGGGAGAAGAGACCCAGTACTTC | CASSRQGEETQYF
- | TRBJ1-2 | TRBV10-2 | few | TGCGCCAGTTTTTCCCCCGCAGGGGACTACAACTATGGCTACACCTTC | CASFSPAGDYNYGYTF
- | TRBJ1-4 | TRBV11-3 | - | TGTGCCAGCGGCAAACATGGTGCACCAACTAATGAAAAACTGTTTTTT | CASGKHGAPTNEKLFF
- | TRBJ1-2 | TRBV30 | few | TGTGCCTGGAGGCGGACAGAACCTAACTATGGCTACACCTTC | CAWRRTEPNYGYTF
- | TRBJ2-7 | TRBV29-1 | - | TGCAGCGCGGGTACAACGGCCTACGAGCAGTACTTC | CSAGTTAYEQYF
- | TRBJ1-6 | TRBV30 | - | TGTGTGGTTTCTCCAGGGGCTTATTCACCCCTCCACTTT | CVVSPGAYSPLHF
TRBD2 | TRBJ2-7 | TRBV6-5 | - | TGTGCCAGCAGTAGGACTAGCGGGAGCCACGAGCAGTACTTC | CASSRTSGSHEQYF
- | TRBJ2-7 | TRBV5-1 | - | TGCGCCAGCAGCTTGGGTGTGGGGCCGGCGTGGGAGCAGTACTTC | CASSLGVGPAWEQYF
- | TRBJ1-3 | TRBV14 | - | TGTGCCAGCAGCCGCAGGGCCCCTGGGGCTGGAAACACCATATATTTT | CASSRRAPGAGNTIYF
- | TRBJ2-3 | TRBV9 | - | TGTGCCAGCAGCGTAGTTGGGGGGGCCGGCACAGATACGCAGTATTTT | CASSVVGGAGTDTQYF
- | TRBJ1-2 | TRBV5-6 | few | TGTGCCAGCAGCTTGGGTCGGGAGGGGTATGGCTACACCTTC | CASSLGREGYGYTF
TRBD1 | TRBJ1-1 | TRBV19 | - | TGTGCCATTAAGGACAGGGGGAGGACTGAAGCTTTCTTT | CAIKDRGRTEAFF
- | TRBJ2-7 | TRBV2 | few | TGTGCTAGCAATGAGGAGGGGGCATACGAGCAGTACTTC | CASNEEGAYEQYF
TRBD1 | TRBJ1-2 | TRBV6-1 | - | TGTGCCAGCAGTGAAGCGCGGGACAGGGCTCGGGGCTACACCTTC | CASSEARDRARGYTF